This paragraph reports one T cell receptor beta chain. This sample stems from a study of blood T cell repertoires in COVID-19. About the research overall: Some COVID-19 samples were acute and others convalescent; all came from the United States, Italy and Spain.

The length of the CDR3 is 18 residues. The repertoire was sequenced with immunoSEQ multiplex PCR; TCRdb's copy has only in-frame clones and lacks some. The table includes under 300,000 clones, approximately 82% detected once. The sample was peripheral blood. This sequence joins TRBV1 and TRBJ2-3; the table calls TRBD2, which could not be checked here. TRBV1 is termed a pseudogene. The TCR sequence derives from a woman of 80 years or more with active or convalescent COVID-19. The CDR3: CTSSQEGLAGDFTDTQYF. DNA of the CDR3: TGCACCAGCAGCCAAGAGGGACTAGCGGGAGATTTCACAGATACGCAGTATTTT.